This TCR beta chain is from a study of blood T cells in healthy people across ages. A second PCR of roughly 7 to 11 cycles used a sample-barcoded 5' primer and a J-beta primer mix. Each CDR3 protein gets one entry after TCRdb re-called the 5' RACE reads with MiXCR. Found here are over 1,500,000 distinct CDR3 sequences, about two fifths of them singletons; the top ten hold roughly 24%. This clonotype was seen a handful of times. Antigen: not known. Drawn from each donor were 8.5 to 10 milliliters of peripheral blood. General study findings and limits: Diversity estimates from one million T cells were considered underestimates. Aged donors had fewer naive CD4+ cells and lower diversity than long-lived donors. Donor CMV status, an unknown factor, possibly confounded changes in expanded clonotypes.

The sequence came from a human donor in good health. The sample consisted of blood.

The CDR3 bases are TGTGCCAGCAGCTTAGGGACAGGGGTTTCACCCCTCCACTTT. This gives the protein CASSLGTGVSPLHF. The chain employs TRBV7-2 and TRBJ1-6, with 9 bases identical to TRBD1. The CDR3 consists of 14 residues. Losses at the gene ends were 1 base for V and 9 bases for J; bases not matched to a gene: 1. Germline CDR1 is SGHTA and CDR2 is FQGNSA. The variable domain in full, with the rest retrieved from reference TRBV7-2 and TRBJ1-6, is GAGVSQSPSNKVTEKGKDVELRCDPISGHTALYWYRQSLGQGLEFLIYFQGNSAPDKSGLPSDRFSAERTGGSVSTLTIQRTQQEDSAVYLCASSLGTGVSPLHFGNGTRLTVT.